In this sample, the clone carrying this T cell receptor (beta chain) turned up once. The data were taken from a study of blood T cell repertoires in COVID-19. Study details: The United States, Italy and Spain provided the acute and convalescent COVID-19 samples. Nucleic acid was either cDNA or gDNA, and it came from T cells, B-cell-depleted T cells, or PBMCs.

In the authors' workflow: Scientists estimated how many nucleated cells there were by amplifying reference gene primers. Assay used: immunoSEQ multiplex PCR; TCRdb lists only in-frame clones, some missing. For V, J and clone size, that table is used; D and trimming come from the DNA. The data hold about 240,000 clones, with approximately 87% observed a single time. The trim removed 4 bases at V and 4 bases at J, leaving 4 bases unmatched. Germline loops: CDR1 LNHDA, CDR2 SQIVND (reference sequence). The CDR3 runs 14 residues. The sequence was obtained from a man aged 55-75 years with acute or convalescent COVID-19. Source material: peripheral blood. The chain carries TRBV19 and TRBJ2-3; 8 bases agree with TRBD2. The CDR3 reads CASSTTSASDTQYF. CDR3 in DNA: TGTGCCAGTAGTACGACTAGCGCCTCAGATACGCAGTATTTT. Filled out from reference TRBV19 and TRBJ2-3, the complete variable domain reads DGGITQSPKYLFRKEGQNVTLSCEQNLNHDAMYWYRQDPGQGLRLIYYSQIVNDFQKGDIAEGYSVSREKKESFPLTVTSAQKNPTAFYLCASSTTSASDTQYFGPGTRLTVL.